These 19 T cell receptor beta chains came from one sample sequenced in a study of CD8+CD57+ T cells in acquired aplastic anemia. CDR3 and TCR beta VDJ profiling relied on genomic DNA as the template. TCRdb called the reads again in MiXCR, with one record for every CDR3 protein. The repertoire holds around 200,000 distinct CDR3 sequences, 48% seen once, with approximately 9.4% in the top ten. CD8+CD57+ cell expansion, shown by flow cytometry, had occurred in the patients selected for sequencing. Material for sequencing was sorted CD4+, CD8+, or CD8+CD57+ T cells (not recorded which) from PBMCs. The receptors shown here come from a human donor with aplastic anemia.

This chain uses TRBV19 with TRBJ1-3; D ambiguous. The CDR3 spans 14 residues. CDR1 is LNHDA and CDR2 is SQIVND in the germline V gene (reference sequence). V was clipped by 2 bases and J by 2 bases, with 7 bases between them. The CDR3 spells CASSILGPGNTIYF. The CDR3 bases are TGTGCCAGTAGTATATTAGGGCCTGGAAACACCATATATTTT.

For the CDR3, the DNA is TGTGCCAGCAGCTTTCCAGGGGACAATGAGCAGTTCTTC. Amino acids: CASSFPGDNEQFF. The chain couples TRBV7-9 to TRBJ2-1; perhaps TRBD1 as D (6 bases). The V gene lost 3 bases and the J gene lost 5 bases, with 8 bases spanning the gap. Germline V lookup: CDR1 SEHNR, CDR2 FQNEAQ (reference sequence). The CDR3 spans 13 residues.

This clonotype has ten or more counts. The rearrangement links TRBV11-3 to TRBJ2-7; D is possibly TRBD2 (6 bases). The CDR3 totals 15 residues. CDR1 and CDR2 from the germline V gene are SGHNT and YENEEA. Trimming cost V 5 bases and J 5 bases, with 19 bases left between them. The chain's CDR3 is CASSLRGGAVDEQYF. CDR3 sequence (DNA): TGTGCCAGCAGCCTGCGAGGAGGGGCCGTCGACGAGCAGTACTTC.

At least ten counts were recorded for this clonotype. The genes are TRBV7-2 and TRBJ2-7; 7 bases are shared with TRBD2. CDR1 and CDR2 from the germline V gene are SGHTA and FQGNSA. Losses at the gene ends were 0 bases for V and 0 bases for J; bases not matched to a gene: 2. This CDR3 has 15 amino acids. The CDR3: CASSLAGGSSYEQYF. CDR3 bases: TGTGCCAGCAGCTTAGCGGGCGGGAGCTCCTACGAGCAGTACTTC.

This clonotype was picked up a small number of times. The chain couples TRBV7-9 to TRBJ1-2; 7 bases line up with TRBD1. Germline CDR1 SEHNR, CDR2 FQNEAQ (reference sequence). The CDR3 totals 14 residues. Unmatched junction bases numbered 1, after V lost 1 base and J lost 2 bases. The CDR3 DNA reads as TGTGCCAGCAGCTTAGGACAGGGCAACTATGGCTACACCTTC. This codes for CASSLGQGNYGYTF.

CDR3 residues: CASRLTHGYTF. As DNA, the CDR3 is TGTGCCAGCAGACTCACCCATGGCTACACCTTC. The chain combines TRBV2 with TRBJ1-2; D remains ambiguous. Germline CDR1 reads SNHLY; CDR2 reads FYNNEI. The ends were cut back, 6 bases at V and 6 bases at J, with 8 bases in the middle. The CDR3 spans 11 residues.

The V call is TRBV7-2, the J call TRBJ2-5, with 11 nucleotides matching TRBD2. V lost 5 bases and J lost 4; bases outside the gene matches: 6. The CDR3 loop spans 15 amino acids. Germline CDR1 and CDR2: SGHTA and FQGNSA. For the CDR3, the DNA is TGTGCCAGCAGCACCCCACTAGCGGGAGTAGAGACCCAGTACTTC. Translation: CASSTPLAGVETQYF.

This clonotype was observed at least ten times. A read error may produce the germline difference seen at one junction end. V and J are TRBV7-9 and TRBJ2-5; a weak D match, TRBD1 (5 bases). Germline V gene lookup returns CDR1 SEHNR and CDR2 FQNEAQ (reference sequence). The CDR3 consists of 12 residues. The CDR3 loop reads CASLDPDNFGDF. In DNA, the CDR3 is TGTGCCAGCCTAGACCCGGACAACTTCGGCGACTTC. Based on the CDR3 plus reference TRBV7-9 and TRBJ2-5, the full variable domain is DTGVSQNPRHKITKRGQNVTFRCDPISEHNRLYWYRQTLGQGPEFLTYFQNEAQLEKSRLLSDRFSAERPKGSFSTLEIQRTEQGDSAMYLCASLDPDNFGDFGPGTRLLVL.

This sequence joins TRBV2 and TRBJ1-3; D unclear. V lost 8 bases to trimming and J lost 0 bases, with 11 bases between them. CDR3 size: 14 residues. In germline, CDR1 is SNHLY, CDR2 FYNNEI. The CDR3 bases are TGTGCCAGCGTAAAACAGATCTCTGGAAACACCATATATTTT. This gives the protein CASVKQISGNTIYF.

This clonotype was picked up many times. This chain links TRBV19 with TRBJ2-3, with TRBD1 matching over 9 bases. Germline V gene lookup returns CDR1 LNHDA and CDR2 SQIVND (reference sequence). The trim removed 6 bases at V and 2 bases at J, leaving 6 bases unmatched. This CDR3 is built from 15 residues. Here the CDR3 reads CASRRDRAITDTQYF. CDR3 DNA sequence: TGTGCCAGTAGAAGGGACAGGGCTATCACAGATACGCAGTATTTT.

V gene TRBV10-3 combines with J gene TRBJ1-1; the match to TRBD1 covers 7 bases. The V and J ends lost 6 bases and 3 bases, in that order; junction bases with no gene match: 4. This CDR3 contains 13 residues. Germline values: CDR1 ENHRY, CDR2 SYGVKD. CDR3 DNA: TGTGCCATCAGAGGGACAGAAGACACTGAAGCTTTCTTT. Protein sequence: CAIRGTEDTEAFF.

Ten or more counts support this clonotype. The chain employs TRBV9 and TRBJ1-6; 9 bases are a match to TRBD1. The CDR3 is 17 residues long. The J segment lost 12 bases and the V segment lost 4 bases, leaving 17 bases of the junction unmatched. Germline-derived CDR1 and CDR2 are SGDLS and YYNGEE. The CDR3 region has the DNA TGTGCCAGCAGCACTGTCGGGGACAGGGCCAGAGGCGTACCCCTCCACTTT. Protein sequence: CASSTVGDRARGVPLHF. Based on the CDR3 plus reference TRBV9 and TRBJ1-6, the full variable domain is DSGVTQTPKHLITATGQRVTLRCSPRSGDLSVYWYQQSLDQGLQFLIQYYNGEERAKGNILERFSAQQFPDLHSELNLSSLELGDSALYFCASSTVGDRARGVPLHFGNGTRLTVT.

This clonotype has a count of ten or more. The rearrangement links TRBV12-3 or TRBV12-4 to TRBJ2-7, with D unresolved. This CDR3 has 11 residues. The germline V and J ends were trimmed by 3 bases and 5 bases, with 5 bases remaining between them. The CDR3 DNA reads TGTGCCAGCAGTTTTTTGAACGAGCAGTACTTC. As protein: CASSFLNEQYF.

About this clonotype: The junction and the germline gene differ at one end; a read error may be behind it. This sequence joins TRBV15 and TRBJ2-3, with 10 bases fitting TRBD1. The CDR3 loop spans 15 amino acids. Germline CDR1 and CDR2: LNHNV and YYDKDF (reference sequence). CDR3 DNA: TGTACCACCAGCAGAGGACAGGGGGGCACAGATACGCAGTATTTT. Protein sequence: CTTSRGQGGTDTQYF.

As regards this clonotype: The conserved phenylalanine or tryptophan normally closing the CDR3 is absent here, so this likely arose from a read error. CDR3 in amino acids: CASSTRTGSVYEQYL. The DNA of the CDR3 is TGTGCCAGCAGCACTCGGACAGGTAGTGTTTACGAGCAGTACCTC. The chain carries TRBV7-9 and TRBJ2-7; 7 nucleotides agree with TRBD1. From germline, CDR1 is SEHNR and CDR2 FQNEAQ (reference sequence). Trimming took 5 bases from V and 4 from J; bases not matched to a gene: 11. The CDR3 is 15 amino acids.

This clonotype was recorded at least ten times. The chain couples TRBV27 to TRBJ2-7, with D maybe TRBD1 (5 bases). The CDR3 covers 14 residues. Germline CDR1 is MNHEY and CDR2 is SMNVEV (reference sequence). With 2 bases removed from V and 3 bases from J, the gap between germline ends came to 11 bases. The CDR3 here is CASSLHGRDYEQYF. The CDR3 region has the DNA TGTGCCAGCAGTTTACACGGCAGGGACTACGAGCAGTACTTC.

This clonotype was counted ten times or more. The rearrangement joins TRBV7-9 to TRBJ1-2; D not resolved. This CDR3 is 11 amino acids long. Germline CDR1 reads SEHNR; CDR2 reads FQNEAQ (reference sequence). The V end was cut by 4 bases, the J end by 3 bases, with 3 bases between. In DNA form, the CDR3 reads TGTGCCAGCAGCTCGGACTATGGCTACACCTTC. This translates into CASSSDYGYTF. Based on the CDR3 plus reference TRBV7-9 and TRBJ1-2, the full variable domain is DTGVSQNPRHKITKRGQNVTFRCDPISEHNRLYWYRQTLGQGPEFLTYFQNEAQLEKSRLLSDRFSAERPKGSFSTLEIQRTEQGDSAMYLCASSSDYGYTFGSGTRLTVV.

V is TRBV19 and J is TRBJ1-2, with TRBD1 matching 9 bases. Losses at the gene ends were 11 bases for V and 2 bases for J; bases not matched to a gene: 9. Germline-derived CDR1 and CDR2 are LNHDA and SQIVND (reference sequence). This CDR3 is 14 amino acids long. CDR3 in amino acids: CALSPGTGNYGYTF. The DNA of the CDR3 is TGTGCCTTGAGTCCCGGGACAGGGAACTATGGCTACACCTTC.

This clonotype has only a few counts. The rearrangement joins TRBV28 to TRBJ2-1, with TRBD2 as a possible D gene (5 bases). Germline assignment: CDR1 MDHEN and CDR2 SYDVKM. Trimming took 5 bases from V and 2 from J, leaving 16 bases between them. The CDR3 runs 16 residues. DNA of the CDR3: TGTGCCAGCAGTGGGGTGAGGGCCGAGGCCTACAATGAGCAGTTCTTC. It translates to CASSGVRAEAYNEQFF. The full variable domain, rest sourced from reference TRBV28 and TRBJ2-1, is DVKVTQSSRYLVKRTGEKVFLECVQDMDHENMFWYRQDPGLGLRLIYFSYDVKMKEKGDIPEGYSVSREKKERFSLILESASTNQTSMYLCASSGVRAEAYNEQFFGPGTRLTVL.